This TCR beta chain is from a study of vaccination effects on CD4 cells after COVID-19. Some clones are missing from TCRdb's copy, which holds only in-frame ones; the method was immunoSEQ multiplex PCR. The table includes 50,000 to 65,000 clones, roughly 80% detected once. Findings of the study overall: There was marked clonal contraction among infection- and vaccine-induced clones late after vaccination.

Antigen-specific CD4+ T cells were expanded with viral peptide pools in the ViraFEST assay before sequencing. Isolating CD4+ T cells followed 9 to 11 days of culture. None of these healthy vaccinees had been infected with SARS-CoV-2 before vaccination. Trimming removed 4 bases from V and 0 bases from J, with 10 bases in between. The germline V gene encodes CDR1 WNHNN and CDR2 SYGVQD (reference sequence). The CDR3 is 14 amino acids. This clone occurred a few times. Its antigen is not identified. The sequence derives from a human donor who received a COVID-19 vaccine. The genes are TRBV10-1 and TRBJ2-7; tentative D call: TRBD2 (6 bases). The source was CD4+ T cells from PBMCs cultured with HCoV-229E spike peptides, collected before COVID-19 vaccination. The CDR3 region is CASSAGGSSYEQYV. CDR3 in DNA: TGCGCCAGCAGTGCCGGGGGAAGCTCCTACGAGCAGTACGTC.